Here is one T cell receptor (beta chain) with its context. No antigen is known for it. With 4 bases removed from V and 3 bases from J, the gap between germline ends came to 10 bases. The CDR3 has 13 amino acids. CDR1 is SGDLS and CDR2 is YYNGEE in the germline V gene. This sample was taken from a study of immune cell composition in non-small cell lung cancer. Study-level points and caveats: Squamous carcinomas (approximately 80%) more often had tumour-associated clones >0.5% than adenocarcinomas (33%). Lung adenocarcinomas had lower top 10 clone scores and clonality than squamous tumours.

Using immunoSEQ multiplex PCR, the repertoire was profiled, and TCRdb retains in-frame clones only, with some absent. The sample has 13,000 to 15,000 clones, roughly two thirds seen once. V gene TRBV9 combines with J gene TRBJ1-1; D remains unclear. Sequenced: lung tumor tissue. This receptor was obtained from a human donor with non-small cell lung cancer. The CDR3 here is CASSTRRDTEAFF. CDR3 bases: TGTGCCAGCAGCACAAGACGGGACACTGAAGCTTTCTTT.